The 5 T cell receptor beta chains presented below share a single source sample, sequenced in a study of PD-1 blockade in classical Hodgkin lymphoma. Clones were read by immunoSEQ multiplex PCR, and TCRdb kept only the in-frame ones, dropping some. Found here are over 50,000 clones, more than 65% of them singletons; the top ten hold 16%. Every one of the patients relapsed after autologous stem cell transplantation (brentuximab vedotin exposure was variable). The source was peripheral blood mononuclear cells (PBMCs), collected at baseline. Receptors originate from a human donor with classical Hodgkin lymphoma.

The chain joins TRBV7-9 to TRBJ2-7; 13 bases align to TRBD2. The CDR3 extends over 15 amino acids. The V and J ends lost 4 bases and 6 bases, in that order; junction bases with no gene match: 6. Germline CDR1 and CDR2: SEHNR and FQNEAQ (reference sequence). The CDR3: CASSSARLAGGEQYF. CDR3 bases: TGTGCCAGCAGCTCGGCTAGACTAGCGGGAGGCGAGCAGTACTTC.

V usage is TRBV5-6 and J usage is TRBJ2-7; 7 bases are a match to TRBD1. Trimming took 6 bases from V and 2 from J; bases not matched to a gene: 14. This CDR3 region has 16 residues. Germline values: CDR1 SGHDT, CDR2 YYEEEE. The CDR3, as DNA: TGTGCCAGCATCTCCGCTAAGGGGGCGGCCCCCTACGAGCAGTACTTC. As protein: CASISAKGAAPYEQYF.

This clone was found many times. The genes are TRBV11-2 and TRBJ1-2, with 8 positions matching TRBD1. CDR1 is SGHAT, CDR2 FQNNGV, per germline. The CDR3 runs to 15 residues. V trimming: 0 bases; J trimming: 6 bases; junction bases outside the gene matches: 6. CDR3 loop: CASSLEQGAIDGYTF. The CDR3 coding sequence is TGTGCCAGCAGCTTAGAGCAGGGGGCTATTGATGGCTACACCTTC. The variable domain in full, completed from reference TRBV11-2 and TRBJ1-2, reads EAGVAQSPRYKIIEKRQSVAFWCNPISGHATLYWYQQILGQGPKLLIQFQNNGVVDDSQLPKDRFSAERLKGVDSTLKIQPAKLEDSAVYLCASSLEQGAIDGYTFGSGTRLTVV.

This sequence joins TRBV18 and TRBJ2-2; TRBD1 aligns across 7 bases. Losses at the gene ends were 3 bases for V and 4 bases for J; bases not matched to a gene: 2. Germline CDR1 is KGHSH and CDR2 is LQKENI. The CDR3 consists of 14 residues. CDR3 nucleotide sequence: TGTGCCAGCTCACCGTGGGACAGCACCGGGGAGCTGTTTTTT. It translates to CASSPWDSTGELFF.

CDR3 region: CASSSMVGNSYEQYF. The CDR3 DNA sequence: TGTGCCAGCAGCTCAATGGTAGGGAATTCCTACGAGCAGTACTTC. This sequence joins TRBV11-3 and TRBJ2-7, with unresolved D. Trimming shortened V by 4 bases and J by 1 base, and 14 bases separated the two germline ends. The CDR3 is made up of 15 amino acids. The V gene's germline CDR1 is SGHNT and CDR2 YENEEA. Full variable domain (rest looked up from reference TRBV11-3 and TRBJ2-7): EAGVVQSPRYKIIEKKQPVAFWCNPISGHNTLYWYLQNLGQGPELLIRYENEEAVDDSQLPKDRFSAERLKGVDSTLKIQPAELGDSAVYLCASSSMVGNSYEQYFGPGTRLTVT.